This T cell receptor (beta chain) was captured by sequencing in a study of OX40 agonist ivuxolimab in advanced cancers. V lost 3 bases and J lost 1, with 13 bases in between. Per germline, CDR1 LNHDA and CDR2 SQIVND (reference sequence). The CDR3 runs 15 residues. The assay was immunoSEQ multiplex PCR, and TCRdb's table has in-frame clones only and misses some. The sample yields just over 95,000 clones, about 85% seen once. This chain joins TRBV19 and TRBJ2-7, with D possibly matching TRBD2 (5 bases). The receptor was derived from an adult with an advanced solid tumor such as melanoma, head and neck, liver or kidney cancer. The sequences come from CD4+ or CD8+ T cells sorted from blood, collected in a trial of the OX40 agonist ivuxolimab. The CDR3 is CASSMGREKSYEQYF. The CDR3 DNA is TGTGCCAGTAGTATGGGCCGGGAAAAATCCTACGAGCAGTACTTC. The variable domain in full, with the rest retrieved from reference TRBV19 and TRBJ2-7, is DGGITQSPKYLFRKEGQNVTLSCEQNLNHDAMYWYRQDPGQGLRLIYYSQIVNDFQKGDIAEGYSVSREKKESFPLTVTSAQKNPTAFYLCASSMGREKSYEQYFGPGTRLTVT.